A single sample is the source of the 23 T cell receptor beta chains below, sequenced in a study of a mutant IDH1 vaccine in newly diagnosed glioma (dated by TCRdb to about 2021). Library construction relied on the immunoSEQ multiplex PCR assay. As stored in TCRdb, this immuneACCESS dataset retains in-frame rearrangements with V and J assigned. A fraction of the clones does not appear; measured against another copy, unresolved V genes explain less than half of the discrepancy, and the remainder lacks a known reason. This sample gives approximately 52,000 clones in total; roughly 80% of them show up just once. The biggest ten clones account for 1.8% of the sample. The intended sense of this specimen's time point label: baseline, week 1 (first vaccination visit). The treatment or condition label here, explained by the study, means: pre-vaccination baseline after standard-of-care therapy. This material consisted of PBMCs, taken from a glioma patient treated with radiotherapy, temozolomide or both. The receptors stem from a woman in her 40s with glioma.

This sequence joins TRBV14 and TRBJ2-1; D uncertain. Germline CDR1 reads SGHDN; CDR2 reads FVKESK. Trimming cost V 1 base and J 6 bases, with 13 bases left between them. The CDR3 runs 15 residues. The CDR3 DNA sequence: TGTGCCAGCAGCCAAGCTAGTTCTAGTCGCAATGAGCAGTTCTTC. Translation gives CASSQASSSRNEQFF.

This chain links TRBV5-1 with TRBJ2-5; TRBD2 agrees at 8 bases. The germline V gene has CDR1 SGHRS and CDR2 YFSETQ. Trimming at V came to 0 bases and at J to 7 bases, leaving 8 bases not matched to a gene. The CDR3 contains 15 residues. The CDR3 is CASSLGGGPEGTQYF. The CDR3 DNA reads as TGCGCCAGCAGCTTGGGCGGGGGGCCGGAGGGGACCCAGTACTTC.

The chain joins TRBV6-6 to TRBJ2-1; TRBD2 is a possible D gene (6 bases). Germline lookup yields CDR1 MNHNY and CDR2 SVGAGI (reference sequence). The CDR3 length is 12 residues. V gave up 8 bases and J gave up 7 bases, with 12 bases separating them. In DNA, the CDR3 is TGTGCCAGCTTGGAGGGTCGGAATGAGCAGTTCTTC. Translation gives CASLEGRNEQFF.

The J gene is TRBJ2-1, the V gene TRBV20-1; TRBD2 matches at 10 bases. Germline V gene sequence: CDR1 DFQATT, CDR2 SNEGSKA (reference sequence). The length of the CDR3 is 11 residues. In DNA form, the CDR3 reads TGCAGCCTAGCGGGGGTTAATGAGCAGTTCTTC. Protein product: CSLAGVNEQFF.

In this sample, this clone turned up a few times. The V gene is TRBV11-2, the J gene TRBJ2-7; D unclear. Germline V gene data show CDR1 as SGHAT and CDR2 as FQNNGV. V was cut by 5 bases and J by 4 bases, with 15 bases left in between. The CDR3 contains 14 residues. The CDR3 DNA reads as TGTGCCAGCAGCCACGGACCGACCCCATACGAGCAGTACTTC. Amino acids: CASSHGPTPYEQYF.

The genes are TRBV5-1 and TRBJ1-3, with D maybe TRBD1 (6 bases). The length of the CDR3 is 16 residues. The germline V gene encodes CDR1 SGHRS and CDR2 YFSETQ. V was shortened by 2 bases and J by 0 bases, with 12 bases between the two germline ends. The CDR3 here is CASSFSGAGSGNTIYF. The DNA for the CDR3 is TGCGCCAGCAGCTTTTCAGGGGCCGGCTCTGGAAACACCATATATTTT.

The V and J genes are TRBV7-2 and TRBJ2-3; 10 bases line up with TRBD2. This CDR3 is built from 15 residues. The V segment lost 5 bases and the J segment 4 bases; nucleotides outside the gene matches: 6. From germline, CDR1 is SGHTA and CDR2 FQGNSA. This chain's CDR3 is CASSQGTSVADTQYF. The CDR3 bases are TGTGCCAGCAGCCAAGGGACTAGCGTAGCAGATACGCAGTATTTT.

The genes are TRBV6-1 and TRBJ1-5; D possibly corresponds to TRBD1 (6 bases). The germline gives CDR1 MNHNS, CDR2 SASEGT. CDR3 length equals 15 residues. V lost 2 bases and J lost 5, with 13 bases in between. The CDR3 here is CASSEWGGGDQPQHF. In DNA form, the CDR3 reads TGTGCCAGCAGTGAATGGGGAGGGGGGGATCAGCCCCAGCATTTT.

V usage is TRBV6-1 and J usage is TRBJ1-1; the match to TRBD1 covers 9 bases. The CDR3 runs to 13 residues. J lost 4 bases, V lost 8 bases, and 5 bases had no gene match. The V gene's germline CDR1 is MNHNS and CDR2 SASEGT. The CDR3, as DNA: TGTGCCAGCCCGACAGGGGGAGGCACTGAAGCTTTCTTT. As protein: CASPTGGGTEAFF.

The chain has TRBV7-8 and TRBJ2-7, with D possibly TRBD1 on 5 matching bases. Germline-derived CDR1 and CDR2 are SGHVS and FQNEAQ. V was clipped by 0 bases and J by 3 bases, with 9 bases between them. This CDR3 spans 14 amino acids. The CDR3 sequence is CASSLATGHYEQYF. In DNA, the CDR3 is TGTGCCAGCAGCTTAGCCACCGGACACTACGAGCAGTACTTC.

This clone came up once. Here the CDR3 DNA reads TGTGCCAGCAGCCCGGAGAGGGCGGCAGATACGCAGTATTTT. It codes for CASSPERAADTQYF. The rearrangement links TRBV14 to TRBJ2-3; TRBD2 might be the D (5 bases). In germline, CDR1 is SGHDN, CDR2 FVKESK. The CDR3 sequence is 14 residues long. V shed 4 bases and J shed 4 bases, with 12 bases lying between them.

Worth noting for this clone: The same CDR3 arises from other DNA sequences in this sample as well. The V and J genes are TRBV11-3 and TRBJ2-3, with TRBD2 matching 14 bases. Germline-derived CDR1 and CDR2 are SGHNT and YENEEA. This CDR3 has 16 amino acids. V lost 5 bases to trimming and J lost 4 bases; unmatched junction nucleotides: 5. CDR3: CASSRGTSGGSDTQYF. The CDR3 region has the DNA TGTGCCAGCAGCCGCGGGACTAGCGGGGGATCAGATACGCAGTATTTT.

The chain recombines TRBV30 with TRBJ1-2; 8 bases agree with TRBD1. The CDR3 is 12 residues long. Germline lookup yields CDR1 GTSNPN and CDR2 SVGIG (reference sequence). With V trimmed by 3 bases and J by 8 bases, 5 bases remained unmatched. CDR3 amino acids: CAWSDRGHGYTF. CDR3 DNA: TGTGCCTGGAGCGACAGGGGCCACGGCTACACCTTC.

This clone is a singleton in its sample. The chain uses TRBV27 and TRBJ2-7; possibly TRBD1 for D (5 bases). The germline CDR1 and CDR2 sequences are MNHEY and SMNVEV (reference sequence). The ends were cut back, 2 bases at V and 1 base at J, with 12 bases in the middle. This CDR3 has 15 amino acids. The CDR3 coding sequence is TGTGCCAGCAGTTTAGGCCAGGGCTTTTCCTACGAGCAGTACTTC. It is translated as CASSLGQGFSYEQYF.

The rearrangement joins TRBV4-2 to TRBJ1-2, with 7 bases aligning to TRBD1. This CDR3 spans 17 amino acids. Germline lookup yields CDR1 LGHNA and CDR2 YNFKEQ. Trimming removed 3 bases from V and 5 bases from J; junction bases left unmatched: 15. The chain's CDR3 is CASSHKSLGTETYGYTF. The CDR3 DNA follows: TGTGCCAGCAGCCATAAGTCCCTAGGGACAGAAACTTATGGCTACACCTTC.

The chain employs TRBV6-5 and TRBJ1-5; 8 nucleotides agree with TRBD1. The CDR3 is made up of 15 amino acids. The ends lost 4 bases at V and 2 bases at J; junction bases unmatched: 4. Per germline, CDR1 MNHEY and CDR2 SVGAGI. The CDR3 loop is CASSSDRAGNQPQHF. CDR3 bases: TGTGCCAGCAGTTCGGACAGGGCCGGCAATCAGCCCCAGCATTTT.

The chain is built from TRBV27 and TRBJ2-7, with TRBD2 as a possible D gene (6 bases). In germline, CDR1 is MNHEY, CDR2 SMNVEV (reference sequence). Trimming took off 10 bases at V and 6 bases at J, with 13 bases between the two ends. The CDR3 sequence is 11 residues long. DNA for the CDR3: TGTGCCACCTTGGGAGGAGGCGAGCAGTACTTC. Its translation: CATLGGGEQYF.

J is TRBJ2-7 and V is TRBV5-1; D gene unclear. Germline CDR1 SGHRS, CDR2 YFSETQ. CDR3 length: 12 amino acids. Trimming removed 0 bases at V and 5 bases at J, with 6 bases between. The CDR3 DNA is TGCGCCAGCAGCTTGGGACGGAACGAGCAGTACTTC. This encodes CASSLGRNEQYF.

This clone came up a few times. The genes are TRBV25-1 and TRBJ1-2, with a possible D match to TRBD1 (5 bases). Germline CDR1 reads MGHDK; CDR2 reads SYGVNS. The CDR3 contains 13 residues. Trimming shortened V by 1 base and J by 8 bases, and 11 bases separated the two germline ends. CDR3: CASSEWAGPGYTF. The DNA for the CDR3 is TGTGCCAGCAGTGAATGGGCAGGGCCGGGCTACACCTTC.

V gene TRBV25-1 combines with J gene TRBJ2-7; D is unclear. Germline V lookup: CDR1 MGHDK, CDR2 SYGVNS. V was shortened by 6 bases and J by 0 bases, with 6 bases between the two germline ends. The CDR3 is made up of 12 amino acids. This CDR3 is CASSVGSYEQYF. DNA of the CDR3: TGTGCCAGCAGCGTGGGCTCCTACGAGCAGTACTTC.

CDR3 sequence: CASSVAQEGVSGNTIYF. CDR3 DNA: TGTGCCAGCAGTGTCGCCCAGGAAGGGGTCTCTGGAAACACCATATATTTT. V usage is TRBV25-1 and J usage is TRBJ1-3; D may be TRBD1 (5 bases). CDR1 MGHDK and CDR2 SYGVNS come from the germline V gene. Trimming stripped 4 bases from V and 0 bases from J, with 16 bases between. CDR3 length equals 17 residues.

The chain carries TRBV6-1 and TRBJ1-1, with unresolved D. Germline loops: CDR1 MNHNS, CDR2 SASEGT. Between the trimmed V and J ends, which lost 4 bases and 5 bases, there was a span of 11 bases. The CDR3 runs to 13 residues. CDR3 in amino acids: CASSVLLETEAFF. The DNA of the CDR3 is TGTGCCAGCAGTGTTTTACTAGAGACTGAAGCTTTCTTT.

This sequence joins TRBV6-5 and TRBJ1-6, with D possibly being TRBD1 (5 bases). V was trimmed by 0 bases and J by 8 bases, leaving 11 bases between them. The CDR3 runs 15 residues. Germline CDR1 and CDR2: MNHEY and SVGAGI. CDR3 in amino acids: CASSYSDGGDSPLHF. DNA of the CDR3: TGTGCCAGCAGTTACTCCGACGGGGGGGATTCACCCCTCCACTTT.